This passage covers 16 T cell receptor beta chains from one sample sequenced in a study of post-analysis software for immune sequencing data (dated by TCRdb to between 2014 and 2017). Study-wide findings and limitations: Patients showed significantly higher frequencies than controls for a handful of TRBV segments, among them TRBV5-6, TRBV5-1 and TRBV20-1.

The library was generated by PCR. Sequenced on an Illumina HiSeq 2500. Unique molecular identifiers were incorporated into TCR beta cDNA libraries to reduce PCR and sequencing biases. TCRdb ran its own pipeline on the public reads, namely fastp trimming at Q25 and MiXCR clone calling, and kept in-frame beta chains. Under each unique CDR3 protein, matching rows form one entry showing the most common genes and DNA. Across this sample there are approximately 630,000 distinct CDR3 sequences, with approximately 59% seen only once. The biggest ten clones account for about 11% of the sample. Which antigens these TCRs recognize remains unknown. The sample was blood. These receptors were obtained from a girl aged 2 to 10 with multiple sclerosis.

This clonotype has only a few counts. The genes are TRBV12-3 or TRBV12-4 and TRBJ1-5; no clear D gene. The CDR3 sequence is 17 residues long. V shed 6 bases and J shed 5 bases, with 23 bases lying between them. CDR3 region: CASSSSGLRQAHQPQHF. Written as DNA, the CDR3 is TGTGCCAGCAGCTCCAGCGGTTTGCGCCAGGCGCATCAGCCCCAGCATTTT.

This clonotype has only one observation. The V call is TRBV28, the J call TRBJ1-5, with D possibly TRBD1 on 5 matching bases. This CDR3 spans 14 amino acids. Trimming took 6 bases from V and 9 from J, leaving 18 bases between them. The germline V gene encodes CDR1 MDHEN and CDR2 SYDVKM. The chain's CDR3 is CASSYTGLRRPQHF. As DNA, the CDR3 is TGTGCCAGCAGCTATACGGGACTTCGACGGCCCCAGCATTTT.

This clonotype was found a few times. The V and J genes are TRBV5-1 and TRBJ1-2; D is possibly TRBD1 (5 bases). The CDR3 runs to 14 residues. V lost 0 bases and J 7 bases, leaving 13 bases between the germline ends. Germline V CDR1 and CDR2: SGHRS, YFSETQ. The CDR3 region has the DNA TGCGCCAGCAGCTTGGAAGCAGGGTCTCGTGGCTACACCTTC. It yields the protein CASSLEAGSRGYTF.

This clonotype was detected only a few times. The J gene is TRBJ1-5, the V gene TRBV2, with a tentative D call TRBD1 (6 bases). CDR3 length equals 12 residues. The ends were cut back, 11 bases at V and 5 bases at J, with 13 bases in the middle. Germline V CDR1 and CDR2: SNHLY, FYNNEI. The CDR3 DNA is TGTGCCGGGGGTAAGGGGGATCAGCCCCAGCATTTT. This gives the protein CAGGKGDQPQHF. Full variable domain (outside the CDR3, taken from reference TRBV2 and TRBJ1-5): EPEVTQTPSHQVTQMGQEVILRCVPISNHLYFYWYRQILGQKVEFLVSFYNNEISEKSEIFDDQFSVERPDGSNFTLKIRSTKLEDSAMYFCAGGKGDQPQHFGDGTRLSIL.

J is TRBJ2-7 and V is TRBV9, with D tentatively TRBD1 (6 bases). V was cut by 0 bases and J by 3 bases, with 7 bases left in between. The CDR3 covers 13 residues. Germline-derived CDR1 and CDR2 are SGDLS and YYNGEE. DNA for the CDR3: TGTGCCAGCAGCGTAGCAGGGGACTACGAGCAGTACTTC. Its translation is CASSVAGDYEQYF.

This clonotype was counted between two and nine times. The chain uses TRBV20-1 and TRBJ2-5; TRBD1 agrees at 9 bases. The J segment lost 4 bases and the V segment lost 4 bases, leaving 7 bases of the junction unmatched. CDR1 is DFQATT and CDR2 is SNEGSKA in the germline V gene (reference sequence). The CDR3 loop spans 14 amino acids. The chain's CDR3 is CSATPGTGRETQYF. CDR3 in DNA: TGCAGTGCTACTCCAGGGACAGGGAGAGAGACCCAGTACTTC.

The CDR3 region has the DNA TGCAGTGCCTGGGGGACATTCTCCTACGAGCAGTACTTC. Encoded protein: CSAWGTFSYEQYF. V and J are TRBV20-1 and TRBJ2-7, with D perhaps TRBD1 (6 bases). The CDR3 runs to 13 residues. The V end was cut by 6 bases, the J end by 0 bases, with 12 bases between. Germline V gene sequence: CDR1 DFQATT, CDR2 SNEGSKA (reference sequence).

V usage is TRBV20-1 and J usage is TRBJ2-4; 14 bases fit TRBD2. The V and J ends lost 6 bases and 13 bases, in that order; junction bases with no gene match: 14. Germline V lookup: CDR1 DFQATT, CDR2 SNEGSKA (reference sequence). This CDR3 has 15 residues. The CDR3 here is CSAGDQGLAGDEQYF. CDR3 nucleotide sequence: TGCAGTGCCGGAGATCAGGGACTAGCGGGAGATGAGCAGTACTTC.

This clonotype was observed a few times. The chain joins TRBV20-1 to TRBJ2-3, with 10 nucleotides matching TRBD2. Unmatched junction bases numbered 6, after V lost 2 bases and J lost 4 bases. Germline V gene sequence: CDR1 DFQATT, CDR2 SNEGSKA (reference sequence). The CDR3 is 15 residues long. The chain's CDR3 is CSARFLAGVADTQYF. The CDR3 coding sequence is TGCAGTGCTAGATTCCTAGCGGGAGTGGCAGATACGCAGTATTTT.

The CDR3 region is CASSPATGTIYNEQFF. In nucleotides, the CDR3 is TGTGCCAGCAGCCCCGCTACCGGGACCATATACAATGAGCAGTTCTTC. The rearrangement joins TRBV4-2 to TRBJ2-1; tentatively, D is TRBD1 or TRBD2 (5 bases each). The CDR3 is 16 amino acids. V was shortened by 4 bases and J by 4 bases, with 17 bases between the two germline ends. Germline values: CDR1 LGHNA, CDR2 YNFKEQ.

The chain links TRBV7-9 to TRBJ2-7, with TRBD1 matching over 11 bases. CDR1 is SEHNR, CDR2 FQNEAQ, per germline (reference sequence). The CDR3 spans 15 residues. V gave up 3 bases and J gave up 3 bases; unmatched junction bases: 4. The chain's CDR3 is CASSFSGTGGYEQYF. CDR3 sequence (DNA): TGTGCCAGCAGCTTCTCCGGGACAGGGGGCTACGAGCAGTACTTC.

The rearrangement links TRBV27 to TRBJ1-2; no clear D. Germline loops: CDR1 MNHEY, CDR2 SMNVEV (reference sequence). There are 16 residues in the CDR3. V shed 5 bases and J shed 1 base, with 17 bases lying between them. The CDR3 DNA is TGTGCCAGCAGTCCCTCTGCAGGCCAGTATAACTATGGCTACACCTTC. Protein sequence: CASSPSAGQYNYGYTF.

The V and J genes are TRBV5-1 and TRBJ2-3; possible D gene TRBD2, 7 bases. Germline V gene lookup returns CDR1 SGHRS and CDR2 YFSETQ. V dropped 7 bases and J dropped 0 bases, with 15 bases sitting between them. The CDR3 contains 15 residues. CDR3 amino acids: CASAGGGGSTDTQYF. The CDR3 DNA sequence: TGCGCCAGCGCAGGCGGGGGCGGGAGCACAGATACGCAGTATTTT.

This chain joins TRBV7-3 and TRBJ2-1, with 7 bases identical to TRBD1. Germline assignment: CDR1 SGHTA and CDR2 FQGTGA. Trimming removed 5 bases from V and 6 bases from J; junction bases left unmatched: 7. This CDR3 is 14 amino acids long. CDR3 region: CASSPGTAANEQFF. CDR3 sequence (DNA): TGTGCCAGCAGCCCCGGGACAGCCGCCAATGAGCAGTTCTTC.

This chain links TRBV7-9 with TRBJ2-5, with a tentative D call TRBD2 (5 bases). V was pared by 1 base and J by 1 base, with 10 bases between. From germline, CDR1 is SEHNR and CDR2 FQNEAQ (reference sequence). The CDR3 loop spans 15 amino acids. CDR3 in amino acids: CASSLGGPVQETQYF. CDR3 nucleotides: TGTGCCAGCAGCTTAGGCGGGCCAGTCCAAGAGACCCAGTACTTC. The whole variable domain, filled in from reference TRBV7-9 and TRBJ2-5, reads DTGVSQNPRHKITKRGQNVTFRCDPISEHNRLYWYRQTLGQGPEFLTYFQNEAQLEKSRLLSDRFSAERPKGSFSTLEIQRTEQGDSAMYLCASSLGGPVQETQYFGPGTRLLVL.

The CDR3: CASSGEKGSSGANVLTF. CDR3 DNA sequence: TGCGCCAGCAGCGGAGAGAAAGGGAGCTCTGGGGCCAACGTCCTGACTTTC. V and J are TRBV5-1 and TRBJ2-6; maybe TRBD2 (5 bases). The V and J ends lost 4 bases and 0 bases respectively, with 14 bases between them. The germline V gene encodes CDR1 SGHRS and CDR2 YFSETQ. CDR3 length equals 17 residues.